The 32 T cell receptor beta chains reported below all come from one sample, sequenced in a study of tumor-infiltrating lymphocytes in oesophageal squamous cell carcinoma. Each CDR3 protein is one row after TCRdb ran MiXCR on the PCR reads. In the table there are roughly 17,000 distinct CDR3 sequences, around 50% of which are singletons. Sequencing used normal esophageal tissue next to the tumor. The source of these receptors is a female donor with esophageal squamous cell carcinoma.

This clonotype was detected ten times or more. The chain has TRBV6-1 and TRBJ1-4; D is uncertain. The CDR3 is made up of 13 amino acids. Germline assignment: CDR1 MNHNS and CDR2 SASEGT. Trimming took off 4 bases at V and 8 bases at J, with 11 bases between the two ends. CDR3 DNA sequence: TGTGCCAGCAGTGCCCGCGCCGGGGAAAAACTGTTTTTT. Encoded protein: CASSARAGEKLFF.

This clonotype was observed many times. As DNA, the CDR3 is TGTGCCATCAGTGAGGGACAGGGATCCACTGAAGCTTTCTTT. It encodes CAISEGQGSTEAFF. This sequence joins TRBV10-3 and TRBJ1-1; 8 bases match TRBD1. Germline CDR1 ENHRY, CDR2 SYGVKD. This CDR3 spans 14 amino acids. With 2 bases clipped from V and 4 bases from J, the junction kept 3 bases outside the gene matches.

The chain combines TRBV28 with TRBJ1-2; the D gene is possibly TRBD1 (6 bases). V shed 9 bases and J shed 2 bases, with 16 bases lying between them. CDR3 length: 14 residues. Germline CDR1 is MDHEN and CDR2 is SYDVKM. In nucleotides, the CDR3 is TGTGCCAGTCGGCAAGGGGGAACGAACTATGGCTACACCTTC. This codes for CASRQGGTNYGYTF.

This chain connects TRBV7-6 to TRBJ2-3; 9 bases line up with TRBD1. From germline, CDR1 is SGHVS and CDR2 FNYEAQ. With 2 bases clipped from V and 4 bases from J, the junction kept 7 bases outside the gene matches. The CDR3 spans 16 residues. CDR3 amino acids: CASSLNRDRAADTQYF. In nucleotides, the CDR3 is TGTGCCAGCAGCTTAAATCGGGACAGGGCGGCAGATACGCAGTATTTT.

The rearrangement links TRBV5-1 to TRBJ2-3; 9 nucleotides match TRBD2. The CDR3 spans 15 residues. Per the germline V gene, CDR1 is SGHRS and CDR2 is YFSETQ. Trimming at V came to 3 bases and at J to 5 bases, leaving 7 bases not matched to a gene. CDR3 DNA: TGCGCCAGCAGCTACCGGCGGGAGGGAGGAGATACGCAGTATTTT. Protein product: CASSYRREGGDTQYF.

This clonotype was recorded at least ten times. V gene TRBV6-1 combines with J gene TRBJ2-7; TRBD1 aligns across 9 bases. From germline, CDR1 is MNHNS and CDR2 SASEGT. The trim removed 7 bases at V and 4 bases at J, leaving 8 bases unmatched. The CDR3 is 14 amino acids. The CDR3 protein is CASISGTGSYEQYF. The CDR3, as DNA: TGTGCCAGCATCTCCGGGACAGGGTCGTACGAGCAGTACTTC.

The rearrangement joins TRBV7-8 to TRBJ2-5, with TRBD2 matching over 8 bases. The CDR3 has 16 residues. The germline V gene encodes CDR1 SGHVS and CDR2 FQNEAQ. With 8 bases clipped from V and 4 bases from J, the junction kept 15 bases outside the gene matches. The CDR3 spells CASAQIPLSGRETQYF. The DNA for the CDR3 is TGTGCCAGCGCTCAAATCCCTCTCAGCGGGAGAGAGACCCAGTACTTC.

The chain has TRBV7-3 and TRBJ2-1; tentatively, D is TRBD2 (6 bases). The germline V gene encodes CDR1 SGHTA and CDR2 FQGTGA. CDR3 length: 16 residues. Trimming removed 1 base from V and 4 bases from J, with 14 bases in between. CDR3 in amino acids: CASSLIPLAEYNEQFF. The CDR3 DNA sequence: TGTGCCAGCAGCTTAATCCCACTAGCAGAATACAATGAGCAGTTCTTC. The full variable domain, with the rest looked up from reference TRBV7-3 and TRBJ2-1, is GAGVSQTPSNKVTEKGKYVELRCDPISGHTALYWYRQSLGQGPEFLIYFQGTGAADDSGLPNDRFFAVRPEGSVSTLKIQRTERGDSAVYLCASSLIPLAEYNEQFFGPGTRLTVL.

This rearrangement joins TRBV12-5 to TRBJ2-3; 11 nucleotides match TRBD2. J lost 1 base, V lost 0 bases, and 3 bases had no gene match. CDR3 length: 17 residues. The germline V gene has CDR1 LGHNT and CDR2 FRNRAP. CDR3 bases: TGTGCTAGTGGTTTGGTTCTAGCGGGGGGCCGCACAGATACGCAGTATTTT. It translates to CASGLVLAGGRTDTQYF.

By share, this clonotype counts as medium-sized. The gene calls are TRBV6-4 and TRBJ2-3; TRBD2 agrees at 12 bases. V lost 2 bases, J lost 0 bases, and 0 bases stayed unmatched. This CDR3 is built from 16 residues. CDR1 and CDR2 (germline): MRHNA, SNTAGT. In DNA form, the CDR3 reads TGTGCCAGCAGTGACGGGACTAGCGGGAGCACAGATACGCAGTATTTT. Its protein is CASSDGTSGSTDTQYF.

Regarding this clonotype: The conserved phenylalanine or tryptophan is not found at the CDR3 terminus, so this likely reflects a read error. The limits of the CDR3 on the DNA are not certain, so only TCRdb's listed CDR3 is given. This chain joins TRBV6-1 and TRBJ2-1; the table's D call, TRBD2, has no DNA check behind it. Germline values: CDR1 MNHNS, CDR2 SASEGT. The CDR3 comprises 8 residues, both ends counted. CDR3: CASSELAG.

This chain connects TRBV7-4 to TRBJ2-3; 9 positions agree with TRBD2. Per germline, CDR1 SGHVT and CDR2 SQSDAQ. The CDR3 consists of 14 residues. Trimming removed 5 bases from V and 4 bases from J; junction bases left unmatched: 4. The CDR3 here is CASSGSGSADTQYF. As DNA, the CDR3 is TGTGCCAGCAGCGGTAGCGGGAGTGCAGATACGCAGTATTTT.

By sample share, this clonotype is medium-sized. The CDR3 is CASSLESRWETQYF. DNA of the CDR3: TGTGCCAGCAGCTTAGAGAGTCGTTGGGAGACCCAGTACTTC. The chain carries TRBV7-9 and TRBJ2-5; D not resolved. Per the germline V gene, CDR1 is SEHNR and CDR2 is FQNEAQ (reference sequence). The CDR3 runs 14 residues. Trimming cost V 1 base and J 5 bases, with 11 bases left between them.

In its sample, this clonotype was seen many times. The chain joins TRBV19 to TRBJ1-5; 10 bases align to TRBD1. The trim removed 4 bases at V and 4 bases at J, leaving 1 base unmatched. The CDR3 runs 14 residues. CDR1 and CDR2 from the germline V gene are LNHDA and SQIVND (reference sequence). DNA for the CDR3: TGTGCCAGTAGTAGGGACAGGGGTAATCAGCCCCAGCATTTT. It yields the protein CASSRDRGNQPQHF.

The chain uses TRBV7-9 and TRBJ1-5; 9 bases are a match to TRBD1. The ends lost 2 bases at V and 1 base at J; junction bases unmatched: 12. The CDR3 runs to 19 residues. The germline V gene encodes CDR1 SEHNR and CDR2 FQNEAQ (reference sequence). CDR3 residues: CASSLLTGTGILSNQPQHF. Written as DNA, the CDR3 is TGTGCCAGCAGCTTATTAACCGGGACAGGGATTTTAAGCAATCAGCCCCAGCATTTT.

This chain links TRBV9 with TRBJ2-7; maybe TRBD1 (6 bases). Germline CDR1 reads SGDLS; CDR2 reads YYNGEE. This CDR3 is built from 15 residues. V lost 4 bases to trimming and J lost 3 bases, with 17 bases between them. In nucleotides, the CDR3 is TGTGCCAGCAGCCCAAATCCGGGACAAGACTACGAGCAGTACTTC. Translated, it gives CASSPNPGQDYEQYF. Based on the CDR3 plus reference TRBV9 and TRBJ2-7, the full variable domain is DSGVTQTPKHLITATGQRVTLRCSPRSGDLSVYWYQQSLDQGLQFLIQYYNGEERAKGNILERFSAQQFPDLHSELNLSSLELGDSALYFCASSPNPGQDYEQYFGPGTRLTVT.

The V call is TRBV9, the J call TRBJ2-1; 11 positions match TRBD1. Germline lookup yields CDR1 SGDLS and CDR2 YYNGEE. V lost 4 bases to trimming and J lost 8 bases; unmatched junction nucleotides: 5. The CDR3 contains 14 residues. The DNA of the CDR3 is TGTGCCAGCAGCCGGGACAGGGGGGTCTATGAGCAGTTCTTC. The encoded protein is CASSRDRGVYEQFF.

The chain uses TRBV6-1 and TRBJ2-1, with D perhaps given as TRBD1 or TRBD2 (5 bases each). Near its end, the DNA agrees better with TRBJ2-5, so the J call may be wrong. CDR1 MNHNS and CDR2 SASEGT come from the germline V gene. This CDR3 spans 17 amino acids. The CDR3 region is CASSEEFLLEGRETQYF. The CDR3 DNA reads TGTGCCAGCAGTGAAGAATTTCTTCTCGAGGGGCGGGAGACCCAGTACTTC.

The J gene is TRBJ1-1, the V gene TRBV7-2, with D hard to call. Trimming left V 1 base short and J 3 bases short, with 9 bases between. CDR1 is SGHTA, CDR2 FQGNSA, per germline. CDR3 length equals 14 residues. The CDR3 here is CASSLGGWYTEAFF. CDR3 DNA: TGTGCCAGCAGCTTAGGGGGTTGGTACACTGAAGCTTTCTTT. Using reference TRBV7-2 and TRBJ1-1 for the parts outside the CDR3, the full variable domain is GAGVSQSPSNKVTEKGKDVELRCDPISGHTALYWYRQSLGQGLEFLIYFQGNSAPDKSGLPSDRFSAERTGGSVSTLTIQRTQQEDSAVYLCASSLGGWYTEAFFGQGTRLTVV.

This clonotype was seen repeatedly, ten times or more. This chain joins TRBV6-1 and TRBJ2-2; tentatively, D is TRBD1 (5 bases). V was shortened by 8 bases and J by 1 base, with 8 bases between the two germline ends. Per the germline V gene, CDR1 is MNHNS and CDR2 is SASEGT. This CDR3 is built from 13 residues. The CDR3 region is CASLGQNTGELFF. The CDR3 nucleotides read TGTGCCAGCCTGGGGCAGAACACCGGGGAGCTGTTTTTT.

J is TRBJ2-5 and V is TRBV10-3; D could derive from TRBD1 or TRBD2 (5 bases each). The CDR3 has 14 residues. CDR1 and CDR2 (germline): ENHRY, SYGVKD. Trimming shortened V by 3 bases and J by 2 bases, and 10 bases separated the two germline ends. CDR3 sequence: CAISDRDGQETQYF. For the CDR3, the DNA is TGTGCCATCAGTGACCGGGACGGACAAGAGACCCAGTACTTC.

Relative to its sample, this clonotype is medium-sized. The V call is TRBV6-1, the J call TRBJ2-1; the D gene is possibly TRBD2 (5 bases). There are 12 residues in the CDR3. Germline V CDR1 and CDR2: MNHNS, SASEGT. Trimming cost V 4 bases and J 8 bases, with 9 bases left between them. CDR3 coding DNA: TGTGCCAGCAGTGCCCCGGGATATGAGCAGTTCTTC. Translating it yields CASSAPGYEQFF.

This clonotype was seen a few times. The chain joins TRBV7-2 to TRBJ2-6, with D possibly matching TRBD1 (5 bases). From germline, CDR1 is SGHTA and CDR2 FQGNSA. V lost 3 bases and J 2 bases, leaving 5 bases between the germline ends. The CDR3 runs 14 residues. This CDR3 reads CASSLTAGANVLTF. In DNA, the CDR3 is TGTGCCAGCAGCTTGACAGCTGGGGCCAACGTCCTGACTTTC.

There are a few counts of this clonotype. The CDR3 DNA follows: TGTGCCAGCAGCGTAGAACTAGCGGGAGGCAATGAGCAGTTCTTC. This codes for CASSVELAGGNEQFF. The chain links TRBV9 to TRBJ2-1, with TRBD2 matching 12 bases. This CDR3 is 15 amino acids long. J lost 6 bases, V lost 0 bases, and 1 base had no gene match. CDR1 is SGDLS and CDR2 is YYNGEE in the germline V gene.

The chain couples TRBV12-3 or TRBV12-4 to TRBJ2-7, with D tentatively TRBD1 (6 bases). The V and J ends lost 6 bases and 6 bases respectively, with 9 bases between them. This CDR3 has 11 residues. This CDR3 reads CASSQGSEQYF. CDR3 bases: TGTGCCAGCAGCCAGGGGAGCGAGCAGTACTTC.

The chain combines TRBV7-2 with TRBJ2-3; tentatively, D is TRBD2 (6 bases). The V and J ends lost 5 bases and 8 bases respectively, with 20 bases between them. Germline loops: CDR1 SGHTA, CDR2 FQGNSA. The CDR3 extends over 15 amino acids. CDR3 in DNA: TGTGCCAGCAGCGCCCTTATGGGGACCGGGGGTACGCAGTATTTT. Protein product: CASSALMGTGGTQYF. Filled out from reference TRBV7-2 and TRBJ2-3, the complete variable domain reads GAGVSQSPSNKVTEKGKDVELRCDPISGHTALYWYRQSLGQGLEFLIYFQGNSAPDKSGLPSDRFSAERTGGSVSTLTIQRTQQEDSAVYLCASSALMGTGGTQYFGPGTRLTVL.

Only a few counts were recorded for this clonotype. For the CDR3, the DNA is TGTGCCAGCAGCAATAATGGGAGGTTGAGCACAGATACGCAGTATTTT. Translated, it gives CASSNNGRLSTDTQYF. This chain links TRBV7-2 with TRBJ2-3; maybe TRBD2 (6 bases). Trimming took 5 bases from V and 0 from J, leaving 15 bases between them. This CDR3 has 16 amino acids. CDR1 is SGHTA and CDR2 is FQGNSA in the germline V gene.

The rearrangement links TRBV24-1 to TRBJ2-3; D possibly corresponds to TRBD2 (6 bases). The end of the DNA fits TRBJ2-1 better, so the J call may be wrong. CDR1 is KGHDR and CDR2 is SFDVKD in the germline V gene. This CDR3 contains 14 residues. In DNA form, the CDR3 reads TGTGCCACCAGTGCCAGGGAGGTTTACAATGAGCAGTTCTTC. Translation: CATSAREVYNEQFF.

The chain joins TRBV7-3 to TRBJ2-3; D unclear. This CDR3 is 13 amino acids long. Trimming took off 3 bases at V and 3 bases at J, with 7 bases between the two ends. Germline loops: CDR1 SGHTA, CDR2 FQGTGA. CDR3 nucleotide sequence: TGTGCCAGCAGCTTCAGGCCAACAGATACGCAGTATTTT. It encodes CASSFRPTDTQYF.

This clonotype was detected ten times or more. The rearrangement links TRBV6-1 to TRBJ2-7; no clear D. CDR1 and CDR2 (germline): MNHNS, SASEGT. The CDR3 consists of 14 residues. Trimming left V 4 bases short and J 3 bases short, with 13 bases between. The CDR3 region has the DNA TGTGCCAGCAGTGTTGAATTTTCGGACTACGAGCAGTACTTC. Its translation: CASSVEFSDYEQYF.

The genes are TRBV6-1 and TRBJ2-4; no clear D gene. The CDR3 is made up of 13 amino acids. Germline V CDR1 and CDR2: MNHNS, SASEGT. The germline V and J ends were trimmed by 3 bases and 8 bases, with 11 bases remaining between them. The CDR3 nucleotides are TGTGCCAGCAGTGATCCCTACATAGACATTCAGTACTTC. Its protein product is CASSDPYIDIQYF.

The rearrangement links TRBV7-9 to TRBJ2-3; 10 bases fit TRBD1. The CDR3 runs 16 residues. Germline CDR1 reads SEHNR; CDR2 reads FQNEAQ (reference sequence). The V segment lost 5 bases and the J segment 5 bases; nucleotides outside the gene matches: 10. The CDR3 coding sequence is TGTGCCAGCAGCCCTGGGACAGGGGTATTTAGAGATACGCAGTATTTT. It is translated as CASSPGTGVFRDTQYF.